A selection of T cell receptor beta chains follows, all from one sample in a study of T cell repertoires in cytomegalovirus infection. TCRdb redid the calling of the reads with MiXCR, one entry per CDR3 protein. This table has roughly 230,000 distinct CDR3 sequences, approximately 15% appearing once. Sequences were obtained from CD8+ T cells from PBMCs. The source is a human donor in good health (CMV status not recorded). Some clones in this sample may be carry-over from other donors' samples. Each CDR3 is given with its conserved first and last residue. The D gene is left open where the match is weak. Size is stated for part of the rows, as once, few or many counts, or as a class when the clone is expanded.

clone size | J gene | D gene | V gene | CDR3 protein | CDR3 DNA
many | TRBJ1-2 | . | TRBV7-3 | CASSYAGGYGYTF | TGTGCCAGCAGCTACGCTGGAGGCTATGGCTACACCTTC
few | TRBJ1-5 | . | TRBV28 | CASKQYTTTESQHF | TGTGCCAGCAAACAGTACACGACGACTGAGTCCCAGCATTTT
few | TRBJ2-2 | TRBD2 | TRBV20-1 | CSANSFGTKNTGELFF | TGCAGTGCTAACTCCTTCGGGACTAAGAACACCGGGGAGCTGTTTTTT
. | TRBJ1-5 | . | TRBV7-9 | CASSLGQLGNQPQHF | TGTGCCAGCAGCTTAGGACAGTTGGGCAATCAGCCCCAGCATTTT
few | TRBJ1-5 | . | TRBV20-1 | CSAGTTGPNQPQHF | TGCAGTGCGGGCACGACAGGCCCTAATCAGCCCCAGCATTTT
. | TRBJ2-7 | . | TRBV2 | CASRAIGAPSYEQYF | TGTGCCAGCAGAGCTATAGGGGCACCCTCCTACGAGCAGTACTTC
many | TRBJ2-1 | . | TRBV7-8 | CASSLALLAYNEQFF | TGTGCCAGCAGCTTAGCGCTTCTAGCCTACAATGAGCAGTTCTTC
many | TRBJ1-5 | . | TRBV25-1 | CASSEFGRNQPQHF | TGTGCCAGCAGTGAATTCGGCAGAAATCAGCCCCAGCATTTT
few | TRBJ2-1 | . | TRBV6-2/TRBV6-3 | CASSYARMIDEQFF | TGTGCCAGCAGTTACGCCCGCATGATCGATGAGCAGTTCTTC
many | TRBJ1-1 | . | TRBV12-3/TRBV12-4 | CASGYRVGAEAFF | TGTGCCAGCGGGTATAGGGTCGGAGCTGAAGCTTTCTTT
few | TRBJ1-6 | TRBD1 | TRBV28 | CASSPWTGSNSPLHF | TGTGCCAGCAGTCCTTGGACAGGTTCGAATTCACCCCTCCACTTT
few | TRBJ1-5 | . | TRBV6-6 | CASGVAGGNQPQHF | TGTGCCAGCGGCGTCGCCGGGGGCAATCAGCCCCAGCATTTT
many | TRBJ2-6 | . | TRBV12-3/TRBV12-4 | CASSFALGATNVLTF | TGTGCCAGCAGTTTCGCCCTCGGGGCAACCAACGTCCTGACTTTC
. | TRBJ2-1 | . | TRBV6-5 | CASSYSPPYNEQFF | TGTGCCAGCAGTTACTCCCCCCCCTACAATGAGCAGTTCTTC
. | TRBJ2-3 | TRBD1 | TRBV29-1 | CSARTGSTDTQYF | TGCAGCGCTCGGACAGGGAGCACAGATACGCAGTATTTT
few | TRBJ1-2 | . | TRBV19 | CASSSLFRYGYTF | TGTGCCAGTAGTAGTCTATTTAGGTATGGCTACACCTTC
few | TRBJ2-1 | TRBD1 | TRBV7-6 | CASSLAGTGGFDEQFF | TGTGCCAGCAGCTTAGCTGGGACAGGGGGTTTCGATGAGCAGTTCTTC
once | TRBJ2-7 | TRBD1 | TRBV27 | CASSFGTGALEQYF | TGTGCCAGCAGTTTCGGGACAGGGGCGCTCGAGCAGTACTTC
. | TRBJ2-1 | . | TRBV25-1 | CASSEGWDSYNEQFF | TGTGCCAGCAGTGAAGGCTGGGACTCCTACAATGAGCAGTTCTTC
. | TRBJ1-3 | . | TRBV4-1 | CASSPGASIDTIYF | TGCGCCAGCAGCCCGGGGGCTTCGATAGACACCATATATTTT
. | TRBJ2-5 | . | TRBV5-1 | CASGAGGWQETQYF | TGCGCCAGCGGTGCAGGAGGATGGCAAGAGACCCAGTACTTC
few | TRBJ1-5 | . | TRBV12-3/TRBV12-4 | CASRAAGGTQPQHF | TGTGCCAGCAGAGCCGCGGGGGGAACTCAGCCCCAGCATTTT
many | TRBJ1-1 | . | TRBV5-6 | CASSEGLGTEAFF | TGTGCCAGCAGCGAGGGGCTGGGGACTGAAGCTTTCTTT
few | TRBJ2-1 | TRBD2 | TRBV7-2 | CASSLAGSGGARNEQFF | TGTGCCAGCAGCTTAGCCGGGAGCGGGGGGGCGCGGAATGAGCAGTTCTTC
. | TRBJ2-3 | . | TRBV20-1 | CSASQADNTDTQYF | TGCAGTGCTAGCCAAGCCGATAACACAGATACGCAGTATTTT
. | TRBJ1-2 | . | TRBV9 | CASSVLGYYTF | TGTGCCAGCAGCGTGTTAGGTTACTACACCTTC
few | TRBJ2-7 | . | TRBV6-6 | CASEGRSYEQYF | TGTGCCAGCGAGGGGAGATCCTACGAGCAGTACTTC
many | TRBJ1-1 | . | TRBV12-5 | CASGLVGGRGTEAFF | TGTGCTAGTGGTTTGGTAGGAGGGAGGGGCACTGAAGCTTTCTTT
many | TRBJ2-3 | TRBD2 | TRBV7-2 | CASSLVLAGGHTQYF | TGTGCCAGCAGCCTCGTCCTAGCGGGGGGGCATACGCAGTATTTT
many | TRBJ1-1 | TRBD1 | TRBV7-2 | CASSLGTGSTEAFF | TGTGCCAGCAGCTTGGGGACAGGGAGCACTGAAGCTTTCTTT
. | TRBJ2-2 | . | TRBV20-1 | CSAREGANTGELFF | TGCAGTGCTAGAGAAGGGGCGAACACCGGGGAGCTGTTTTTT
. | TRBJ2-7 | . | TRBV20-1 | CSANGPTYEQYF | TGCAGTGCTAACGGTCCGACCTACGAGCAGTACTTC
many | TRBJ2-1 | TRBD2 | TRBV7-6 | CASGRSGGDSNEQFF | TGTGCCAGCGGGAGGAGCGGGGGGGACTCGAATGAGCAGTTCTTC
. | TRBJ1-5 | TRBD1 | TRBV5-6 | CASSSIGTGNQPQHF | TGTGCCAGCAGCTCCATAGGGACAGGGAACCAGCCCCAGCATTTT
many | TRBJ2-1 | . | TRBV7-2 | CASSLAVSSYNEQFF | TGTGCCAGCAGCTTAGCTGTTAGCTCCTACAATGAGCAGTTCTTC
many | TRBJ1-2 | . | TRBV7-9 | CASSLWSADGYTF | TGTGCCAGCAGCTTATGGTCCGCCGATGGCTACACCTTC
few | TRBJ1-4 | TRBD1 | TRBV4-3 | CASSQVLPGQGNEKLFF | TGCGCCAGCAGCCAAGTTCTACCGGGACAGGGGAATGAAAAACTGTTTTTT
few | TRBJ2-1 | TRBD2 | TRBV4-1 | CASSHLAGVGNEQFF | TGCGCCAGCAGCCATTTAGCGGGGGTCGGCAATGAGCAGTTCTTC
. | TRBJ2-5 | . | TRBV6-6 | CASSYGVGVGETQYF | TGTGCCAGCAGTTACGGGGTAGGGGTCGGAGAGACCCAGTACTTC
few | TRBJ1-2 | . | TRBV18 | CASSLTGRNGYTF | TGTGCCAGCTCACTCACAGGGCGCAATGGCTACACCTTC
. | TRBJ2-1 | TRBD1 | TRBV4-1 | CASSQDRDSLLNEQFF | TGCGCCAGCAGCCAAGACCGGGACAGTTTGCTCAATGAGCAGTTCTTC
. | TRBJ1-1 | TRBD1 | TRBV3-1 | CASSLSTGERPEAFF | TGTGCCAGCAGCCTATCGACAGGGGAACGTCCTGAAGCTTTCTTT
few | TRBJ2-2 | . | TRBV6-1 | CASSLLRNTGELFF | TGTGCCAGCAGCCTACTCAGGAACACCGGGGAGCTGTTTTTT
. | TRBJ1-2 | TRBD1 | TRBV4-1 | CASSQTPGGTSNYGYTF | TGCGCCAGCAGCCAGACCCCAGGGGGCACTTCTAACTATGGCTACACCTTC
few | TRBJ2-7 | TRBD1 | TRBV20-1 | CSASGTGTIYEQYF | TGCAGTGCTAGCGGGACAGGGACTATCTACGAGCAGTACTTC
many | TRBJ2-7 | . | TRBV12-3/TRBV12-4 | CASSSLPRDTTGYEQYF | TGTGCCAGCAGTTCCTTACCCCGGGACACCACGGGCTACGAGCAGTACTTC
once | TRBJ2-7 | TRBD2 | TRBV28 | CASSLSTSGFYEQYF | TGTGCCAGCAGTTTATCCACTAGCGGGTTCTACGAGCAGTACTTC
many | TRBJ2-3 | . | TRBV6-6 | CASSFDIPSTDTQYF | TGTGCCAGCAGTTTCGACATTCCTAGCACAGATACGCAGTATTTT